One and the same sample provided the 5 T cell receptor beta chains below, sequenced in a study of blood T cell repertoires in COVID-19. TCRdb's copy holds only in-frame clones and misses some; the assay was immunoSEQ multiplex PCR. The data show hundreds of thousands of clones, 88% seen once. Sequencing input: peripheral blood. Receptors were obtained from a woman aged 45 to 65 with COVID-19, enrolled during active disease.

This rearrangement joins TRBV7-3 to TRBJ2-3, with a weak D call TRBD2 (6 bases). The CDR3 has 14 amino acids. Looked up from germline, CDR1 is SGHTA and CDR2 is FQGTGA. V was cut by 5 bases and J by 4 bases, with 13 bases left in between. The CDR3 sequence: CASSPQDYPDTQYF. The CDR3 DNA is TGTGCCAGCAGCCCTCAGGACTATCCAGATACGCAGTATTTT.

The chain combines TRBV6-6 with TRBJ1-1; 7 nucleotides match TRBD1. Germline values: CDR1 MNHNY, CDR2 SVGAGI (reference sequence). This CDR3 has 12 residues. Trimming removed 5 bases from V and 5 bases from J; junction bases left unmatched: 2. The CDR3 here is CASSKQGTEAFF. Written as DNA, the CDR3 is TGTGCCAGCAGTAAACAGGGGACTGAAGCTTTCTTT.

The chain links TRBV6-5 to TRBJ1-1, with D possibly matching TRBD1 (5 bases). V was pared by 0 bases and J by 4 bases, with 15 bases between. CDR3 size: 16 residues. In germline, CDR1 is MNHEY, CDR2 SVGAGI. In DNA form, the CDR3 reads TGTGCCAGCAGTTACTCTACTCGGGGGATAGGCACTGAAGCTTTCTTT. Encoded protein: CASSYSTRGIGTEAFF.

In its sample, this clone was seen a few times. The V call is TRBV7-6, the J call TRBJ1-5; D call uncertain. The CDR3 extends over 17 amino acids. Germline lookup yields CDR1 SGHVS and CDR2 FNYEAQ. V was shortened by 1 base and J by 4 bases, with 17 bases between the two germline ends. The CDR3: CASSLGAARKLNQPQHF. CDR3 nucleotides: TGTGCCAGCAGCTTAGGGGCAGCCCGTAAATTAAATCAGCCCCAGCATTTT.

The gene calls are TRBV7-2 and TRBJ2-5, with 7 bases aligning to TRBD2. The CDR3 has 12 amino acids. Looked up from germline, CDR1 is SGHTA and CDR2 is FQGNSA. The trim removed 4 bases at V and 7 bases at J, leaving 3 bases unmatched. The CDR3 region has the DNA TGTGCCAGCAGCTCAGGCGGGGGGACCCAGTACTTC. Its translation: CASSSGGGTQYF.